This is a list of T cell receptor beta chains from one sample in a study of shared clonotypes between healthy human individuals. TCRdb's copy holds only in-frame clones and misses some; the assay was immunoSEQ multiplex PCR. The sample consists of about 2,500,000 clones, just over 90% of them appearing once. What was sequenced was naive CD4+ T cells sorted from blood. These receptors all come from a man in his late teens or twenties in good health. The CDR3 runs from the conserved cysteine through the conserved F or W. Fields, in order: D gene, J gene, clone size, V gene, CDR3 length, CDR3 DNA, CDR3 protein. The D gene is left open where the match is weak. Size is stated for part of the rows, as once, few or many counts, or as a class when the clone is expanded.

TRBD1	TRBJ1-6	NA	TRBV10-2	14	TGCGCCAGCAGTGAGACCGGGACAGGGGGAGCGCGGAACTTT	CASSETGTGGARNF
TRBD1	TRBJ1-1	NA	TRBV5-6	15	TGTGCCAGCAGCGGGGACAGTGGGGTCAACACTGAAGCTTTCTTT	CASSGDSGVNTEAFF
NA	TRBJ2-7	NA	TRBV6-1	10	TGTGCCAGCAGTTACTACGAGCAGTACTTC	CASSYYEQYF
NA	TRBJ1-5	NA	TRBV21-1	16	TGTGCCAGCAGCAGACCTCAGGGGGCTCGGAATCAGCCCCAGCATTTT	CASSRPQGARNQPQHF
NA	TRBJ1-4	once	TRBV10-3	16	TGTGCCATCAGCGAGACCCCGGCAGCAACTAATGAAAAACTGTTTTTT	CAISETPAATNEKLFF
TRBD2	TRBJ2-7	NA	TRBV10-1	14	TGCGCCAGCAGCACCGGGACTAGTCCCTACGAGCAGTACTTC	CASSTGTSPYEQYF
TRBD1	TRBJ1-5	NA	TRBV6-1	14	TGTGCCAGCAGTGAGACAGGGACGGGTCAGCCCCAGCATTTT	CASSETGTGQPQHF
NA	TRBJ2-2	NA	TRBV29-1	13	TGCGCCATTTTCAATACGAACACCGGGGAGCTGTTTTTT	CAIFNTNTGELFF
TRBD1	TRBJ1-6	once	TRBV7-2	17	TGTGCCAGCAGCTCGGCGACATGGACAGGATTTAATTCACCCCTCCACTTT	CASSSATWTGFNSPLHF
TRBD2	TRBJ2-1	once	TRBV10-3	14	TGTGCCATCAGTGTAGGCGGGGGGGCGGGTGAGCAGTTCTTC	CAISVGGGAGEQFF
TRBD1	TRBJ2-7	NA	TRBV27	17	TGTGCCAGCAGTTGTCCCGGGACAGGGACAACAAACTACGAGCAGTACTTC	CASSCPGTGTTNYEQYF
TRBD2	TRBJ2-5	NA	TRBV6-1	14	TGTGCCAGCAGGAAGACTAGCGGGAAAGAGACCCAGTACTTC	CASRKTSGKETQYF
TRBD1	TRBJ1-2	NA	TRBV5-1	16	TGCGCCAGCAGCTACTCCGGACAGGAGAGGAACTATGGCTACACCTTC	CASSYSGQERNYGYTF
NA	TRBJ2-7	NA	TRBV6-6	12	TGTGCCAGCAGTCAGGGCCCCTACGAGCAGTACTTC	CASSQGPYEQYF